The TCR beta chain under discussion was sequenced for a study of T cell repertoires in cytomegalovirus infection. The wider study: Recently identified HLA-C-restricted CMV epitopes and well-studied HLA-B-restricted CMV epitopes were used by the study. From public TCR beta signatures came an indication of both CMV infection and matching HLA type. Study-level points and caveats: It was HLA-C-restricted CMV-specific TCR beta clonotypes that dominated the response ex vivo. CMV carriers having the relevant HLA were flagged by cumulative public TCR beta family frequency.

This clonotype has just a few counts. Its antigen is undetermined. In TCRdb, the reads were re-called with MiXCR into one record per CDR3 protein. The table includes about 110,000 distinct CDR3 sequences, less than 30% detected once. The CDR3 is made up of 15 amino acids. The germline V gene has CDR1 GTSNPN and CDR2 SVGIG (reference sequence). With 0 bases clipped from V and 4 bases from J, the junction kept 6 bases outside the gene matches. The receptor was derived from a human donor in good health (CMV status not recorded). Some clones in this sample may be carry-over from other donors' samples. The chain carries TRBV30 and TRBJ2-1; TRBD2 matches at 7 bases. The starting material was CD8+ T cells from cultured PBMCs, obtained from culture after CMV antigen stimulation. CDR3 sequence: CAWSVGAGPYNEQFF. CDR3 DNA sequence: TGTGCCTGGAGTGTCGGAGCGGGACCTTACAATGAGCAGTTCTTC.